A selection of T cell receptor beta chains follows, all from one sample in a study of beta chain features in type 1 diabetes. Produced via immunoSEQ multiplex PCR; TCRdb's table is partial and in-frame only. The sample holds 250,000 or so clones, 25% to 35% seen once. The sample consisted of central memory CD4+ T cells from blood. Receptor source: a man younger than 40 in good health. Both conserved end residues are part of each CDR3. Fields, in order: J gene, V gene, D gene, clone size, CDR3 length, CDR3 protein, CDR3 DNA. The D gene is left open where the match is weak. Size is omitted from some rows. Given values are once, few, many or a class for expanded clones.

J gene: TRBJ2-3; V gene: TRBV9; D gene: -; clone size: -; CDR3 length: 15; CDR3 protein: CASSMGDFSTDTQYF; CDR3 DNA: TGTGCCAGCAGCATGGGGGACTTCTCCACAGATACGCAGTATTTT
J gene: TRBJ1-2; V gene: TRBV19; D gene: -; clone size: many; CDR3 length: 13; CDR3 protein: CASSIGDRSGYTF; CDR3 DNA: TGTGCCAGTAGTATAGGGGACCGATCGGGCTACACCTTC
J gene: TRBJ2-7; V gene: TRBV29-1; D gene: TRBD2; clone size: few; CDR3 length: 14; CDR3 protein: CSVGWGGRIDEQYF; CDR3 DNA: TGCAGCGTTGGGTGGGGCGGGAGGATCGACGAGCAGTACTTC
J gene: TRBJ2-3; V gene: TRBV28; D gene: TRBD2; clone size: few; CDR3 length: 15; CDR3 protein: CASSYSGRQAATQYF; CDR3 DNA: TGTGCCAGCAGTTATAGCGGGAGACAGGCAGCTACGCAGTATTTT
J gene: TRBJ2-4; V gene: TRBV2; D gene: TRBD2; clone size: -; CDR3 length: 17; CDR3 protein: CASIFGPRTSGQNIQYF; CDR3 DNA: TGTGCCAGCATTTTTGGGCCACGGACTAGCGGCCAAAACATTCAGTACTTC
J gene: TRBJ2-3; V gene: TRBV7-9; D gene: TRBD2; clone size: -; CDR3 length: 13; CDR3 protein: CASSSAGADTQYF; CDR3 DNA: TGTGCCAGCAGCTCGGCGGGAGCAGATACGCAGTATTTT
J gene: TRBJ2-1; V gene: TRBV29-1; D gene: -; clone size: -; CDR3 length: 11; CDR3 protein: CSDTQYNEQFF; CDR3 DNA: TGCAGCGACACTCAGTACAATGAGCAGTTCTTC
J gene: TRBJ1-2; V gene: TRBV30; D gene: TRBD1; clone size: -; CDR3 length: 16; CDR3 protein: CAWKGDRDITPYGYTF; CDR3 DNA: TGTGCCTGGAAGGGAGACAGGGACATAACCCCCTATGGCTACACCTTC
J gene: TRBJ2-5; V gene: TRBV5-4; D gene: TRBD2; clone size: -; CDR3 length: 17; CDR3 protein: CASSSFLGTSGQETQYF; CDR3 DNA: TGTGCCAGCAGCTCTTTCCTTGGGACTAGCGGGCAAGAGACCCAGTACTTC
J gene: TRBJ2-3; V gene: TRBV29-1; D gene: -; clone size: -; CDR3 length: 14; CDR3 protein: CSVEGRIRTDTQYF; CDR3 DNA: TGCAGCGTTGAAGGGAGGATACGCACAGATACGCAGTATTTT
J gene: TRBJ2-1; V gene: TRBV7-2; D gene: -; clone size: few; CDR3 length: 14; CDR3 protein: CASKALSSYNEQFF; CDR3 DNA: TGTGCCAGCAAGGCTTTGAGCTCCTACAATGAGCAGTTCTTC
J gene: TRBJ1-2; V gene: TRBV6-5; D gene: -; clone size: -; CDR3 length: 15; CDR3 protein: CASSYSGQSNYGYTF; CDR3 DNA: TGTGCCAGCAGTTACTCCGGACAAAGTAACTATGGCTACACCTTC
J gene: TRBJ1-2; V gene: TRBV7-2; D gene: -; clone size: few; CDR3 length: 15; CDR3 protein: CASSLAATGGYGYTF; CDR3 DNA: TGTGCCAGCAGCTTAGCGGCGACAGGCGGCTATGGCTACACCTTC
J gene: TRBJ1-5; V gene: TRBV29-1; D gene: -; clone size: -; CDR3 length: 14; CDR3 protein: CSVRRGGSNQPQHF; CDR3 DNA: TGCAGCGTTAGGAGGGGGGGAAGCAATCAGCCCCAGCATTTT
J gene: TRBJ1-1; V gene: TRBV11-2; D gene: -; clone size: few; CDR3 length: 12; CDR3 protein: CASSPPQGNAFF; CDR3 DNA: TGTGCCAGCAGCCCGCCCCAGGGGAATGCTTTCTTT
J gene: TRBJ2-1; V gene: TRBV9; D gene: -; clone size: -; CDR3 length: 15; CDR3 protein: CASSPSGPSYNEQFF; CDR3 DNA: TGTGCCAGCAGCCCAAGCGGGCCATCCTACAATGAGCAGTTCTTC
J gene: TRBJ1-1; V gene: TRBV29-1; D gene: -; clone size: -; CDR3 length: 12; CDR3 protein: CSGTTGNTEAFF; CDR3 DNA: TGCAGCGGGACAACGGGGAACACTGAAGCTTTCTTT
J gene: TRBJ2-7; V gene: TRBV29-1; D gene: -; clone size: -; CDR3 length: 12; CDR3 protein: CSVVDGTYEQYF; CDR3 DNA: TGCAGCGTTGTGGACGGTACCTACGAGCAGTACTTC
J gene: TRBJ2-5; V gene: TRBV7-6; D gene: TRBD2; clone size: -; CDR3 length: 15; CDR3 protein: CASSFRTSEKETQYF; CDR3 DNA: TGTGCCAGCAGCTTTAGGACTAGCGAGAAAGAGACCCAGTACTTC
J gene: TRBJ2-7; V gene: TRBV18; D gene: -; clone size: few; CDR3 length: 13; CDR3 protein: CASSPRQADEQYF; CDR3 DNA: TGTGCCAGCTCACCCCGCCAGGCCGACGAGCAGTACTTC
J gene: TRBJ2-4; V gene: TRBV5-4; D gene: -; clone size: -; CDR3 length: 17; CDR3 protein: CASSLAPTRGGENIQYF; CDR3 DNA: TGTGCCAGCAGCTTGGCCCCCACAAGGGGGGGAGAAAACATTCAGTACTTC
J gene: TRBJ2-1; V gene: TRBV28; D gene: -; clone size: few; CDR3 length: 14; CDR3 protein: CASKTGTPVREQFF; CDR3 DNA: TGTGCCAGTAAAACCGGGACACCGGTCAGGGAGCAGTTCTTC
J gene: TRBJ1-2; V gene: TRBV28; D gene: TRBD1; clone size: -; CDR3 length: 13; CDR3 protein: CASRTGTVGGYTF; CDR3 DNA: TGTGCCAGCAGGACCGGGACAGTCGGTGGCTACACCTTC
J gene: TRBJ1-1; V gene: TRBV30; D gene: -; clone size: few; CDR3 length: 15; CDR3 protein: CAWSVPTGIGTEAFF; CDR3 DNA: TGTGCCTGGAGTGTACCGACGGGGATAGGAACTGAAGCTTTCTTT
J gene: TRBJ1-2; V gene: TRBV2; D gene: TRBD1; clone size: -; CDR3 length: 13; CDR3 protein: CASSESDRSGYTF; CDR3 DNA: TGTGCCAGCAGTGAGTCGGACAGGTCCGGCTACACCTTC
J gene: TRBJ2-3; V gene: TRBV7-2; D gene: -; clone size: once; CDR3 length: 14; CDR3 protein: CASSSRPSTDTQYF; CDR3 DNA: TGTGCCAGCAGCTCACGACCTAGCACAGATACGCAGTATTTT
J gene: TRBJ2-3; V gene: TRBV7-6; D gene: TRBD2; clone size: -; CDR3 length: 15; CDR3 protein: CASSLTSGRGDTQYF; CDR3 DNA: TGTGCCAGCAGCTTGACTAGCGGGAGGGGGGATACGCAGTATTTT
J gene: TRBJ2-4; V gene: TRBV7-9; D gene: -; clone size: few; CDR3 length: 18; CDR3 protein: CASSLQPAGRRAKNIQYF; CDR3 DNA: TGTGCCAGCAGCTTACAGCCGGCGGGCCGGCGAGCCAAAAACATTCAGTACTTC
J gene: TRBJ1-2; V gene: TRBV2; D gene: -; clone size: -; CDR3 length: 12; CDR3 protein: CASAPVTYGYTF; CDR3 DNA: TGTGCCAGCGCTCCAGTAACCTATGGCTACACCTTC
J gene: TRBJ1-5; V gene: TRBV30; D gene: TRBD1; clone size: few; CDR3 length: 15; CDR3 protein: CAWSTNRGVRQPQHF; CDR3 DNA: TGTGCCTGGAGTACCAACAGGGGAGTGCGGCAGCCCCAGCATTTT
J gene: TRBJ2-7; V gene: TRBV2; D gene: TRBD1; clone size: -; CDR3 length: 14; CDR3 protein: CASGPGQAPYEQYF; CDR3 DNA: TGTGCCAGCGGTCCGGGACAGGCACCTTACGAGCAGTACTTC
J gene: TRBJ1-5; V gene: TRBV27; D gene: -; clone size: -; CDR3 length: 12; CDR3 protein: CASSRWDQPQHF; CDR3 DNA: TGTGCCAGCAGTCGTTGGGATCAGCCCCAGCATTTT
J gene: TRBJ2-1; V gene: TRBV6-6; D gene: TRBD2; clone size: -; CDR3 length: 15; CDR3 protein: CASSYGSGRADEQFF; CDR3 DNA: TGTGCCAGCAGTTACGGAAGCGGGAGGGCGGATGAGCAGTTCTTC
J gene: TRBJ2-5; V gene: TRBV30; D gene: -; clone size: few; CDR3 length: 12; CDR3 protein: CAWSVNEETQYF; CDR3 DNA: TGTGCCTGGAGTGTAAATGAAGAGACCCAGTACTTC
J gene: TRBJ1-4; V gene: TRBV10-2; D gene: -; clone size: few; CDR3 length: 13; CDR3 protein: CASKGVTNEKLFF; CDR3 DNA: TGCGCCAGCAAGGGAGTGACTAATGAAAAACTGTTTTTT